This T cell receptor beta chain is drawn from a study of cytomegalovirus exposure and HLA in healthy donors (dated by TCRdb to about 2017). For the wider study: The 666 repertoires of the first cohort and the roughly 120 validation repertoires were produced on the same platform, according to a later analysis. The study was designed to test whether signatures of past pathogen exposure could be identified by cataloging public T cell receptors. In addition to the first cohort of 666 subjects, a separate validation cohort of around 110 different subjects was used. To predict cytomegalovirus infection status, the study combined high-throughput TCR immunosequencing, statistical association of individual TCRs with disease status, and machine learning. General findings and caveats noted by the study authors: A later analysis found that TCRs clustered in the first cohort also tended to co-occur in the 120 or so validation repertoires, with 90% to 95% of cluster scores above 0. The classifier was reported to diagnose cytomegalovirus status with high specificity and sensitivity in both the original and validation cohorts. While some public TCRs were present in many individuals, most TCR sequences turned up only very rarely across donors. A later analysis had no HLA typing for the validation cohort, so co-occurrence there was scored across all 110 or so repertoires. A total of about 150 TCR beta chains were listed by the study as associated with cytomegalovirus. In vitro tests confirmed that three of the cytomegalovirus-associated TCR beta chains recognize cytomegalovirus antigens. The authors suggested that the approach could potentially be extended to other disease states and immunological phenotypes.

Note on this clone: The specificity of this receptor is unknown. One base away there is no much larger clone; base qualities are not given.

Trimming accounts for 5 bases at V and 7 bases at J, while the number of junction bases matched to no gene is 14. CDR1 MNHNS and CDR2 SASEGT were looked up in the germline V gene. The CDR3 covers 15 residues, taking in both the cysteine and the phenylalanine. Here the CDR3 DNA is all that survives: 45 bases in frame from base 1. Separate from the approximately 690-subject first cohort, the validation cohort of roughly 110 subjects was the group to which the donors belonged. The method behind the library was the immunoSEQ multiplex PCR assay. As for the original processing: A statistical classification framework was built to diagnose cytomegalovirus status from the catalog of TCR beta chain sequences. TCRdb provides this immuneACCESS table in a form limited to in-frame rearrangements. Some clones are lacking; in checked studies, under half of them reflect an unresolved V gene, and why the rest are absent is not known. V, J and clone size reflect that table, while D and trimming were determined from the DNA. The sample includes tens of thousands of clones, with more than 80% observed a single time. The ten largest clones represent about 1.1% of the sample.

The specimen sequenced was PBMCs. This clonotype was sampled from a man between 18 and 35 years old in good health and CMV-seronegative. The rearrangement joined TRBV6-1 to TRBJ2-7; TRBD2 aligns with 7 central bases. At the DNA level, the sequence is TGTGCCAGCAGTCTTCCTTCCACTAGCGCGGGAGAGCAGTACTTC. Its translation reads: CASSLPSTSAGEQYF.